The 15 T cell receptor beta chains below come from one sample, sequenced in a study of a mutant IDH1 vaccine in newly diagnosed glioma. Produced via immunoSEQ multiplex PCR; TCRdb's table is partial and in-frame only. The table has some 42,000 clones, 80% to 90% seen once. No antigen has been identified for these receptors. Time point: week 5, during vaccination. The investigators gave 300 ug of mutant IDH1 20-mer peptide in each vaccine dose, together with topical imiquimod. Sequencing used PBMCs, obtained from a glioma patient whose treatment included an IDH1 peptide vaccine. Receptors originate from a man aged 40-55 years with glioma.

V usage is TRBV4-2 and J usage is TRBJ1-2, with D possibly being TRBD1 (6 bases). Germline V lookup: CDR1 LGHNA, CDR2 YNFKEQ. V was shortened by 2 bases and J by 3 bases, with 13 bases between the two germline ends. CDR3 length equals 15 residues. The CDR3 loop reads CASSQTQAGDYGYTF. CDR3 in DNA: TGTGCCAGCAGCCAAACCCAGGCAGGGGACTATGGCTACACCTTC.

V gene TRBV9 combines with J gene TRBJ2-1; D is unresolved. CDR1 is SGDLS, CDR2 YYNGEE, per germline. Trimming took off 2 bases at V and 7 bases at J, with 13 bases between the two ends. The CDR3 has 14 amino acids. This chain's CDR3 is CASSVGNIGNEQFF. The CDR3 DNA reads TGTGCCAGCAGCGTTGGTAATATCGGGAATGAGCAGTTCTTC.

The chain uses TRBV16 and TRBJ1-5; no clear D gene. With 0 bases removed from V and 5 bases from J, the gap between germline ends came to 17 bases. The CDR3 covers 17 residues. Germline loops: CDR1 KGHSY, CDR2 FQNENV. The CDR3: CASSQSWGGGRYQPQHF. CDR3 nucleotides: TGTGCCAGCAGCCAATCCTGGGGAGGTGGCCGTTATCAGCCCCAGCATTTT.

This clone was found once. This chain joins TRBV11-2 and TRBJ2-3; D ambiguous. CDR1 and CDR2 (germline): SGHAT, FQNNGV. This CDR3 contains 14 residues. V was cut by 8 bases and J by 0 bases, with 12 bases left in between. CDR3 region: CASDPGLSTDTQYF. DNA for the CDR3: TGTGCCAGCGACCCGGGCCTTAGCACAGATACGCAGTATTTT. The full variable domain, with the rest looked up from reference TRBV11-2 and TRBJ2-3, is EAGVAQSPRYKIIEKRQSVAFWCNPISGHATLYWYQQILGQGPKLLIQFQNNGVVDDSQLPKDRFSAERLKGVDSTLKIQPAKLEDSAVYLCASDPGLSTDTQYFGPGTRLTVL.

The chain is built from TRBV28 and TRBJ1-2; D is uncertain. The V gene lost 6 bases and the J gene lost 8 bases, with 13 bases spanning the gap. This CDR3 is 12 amino acids long. Looked up from germline, CDR1 is MDHEN and CDR2 is SYDVKM. The CDR3 reads CASSPLLLGYTF. DNA of the CDR3: TGTGCCAGCAGCCCCCTCCTTTTGGGCTACACCTTC.

This chain joins TRBV7-7 and TRBJ2-7, with 14 bases matching TRBD2. The V and J ends lost 5 bases and 6 bases, in that order; junction bases with no gene match: 3. Germline CDR1 reads SSHAT; CDR2 reads FNYEAQ (reference sequence). The CDR3 has 14 amino acids. CDR3 in DNA: TGTGCCAGCAGCCCGGGACTAGCGGGAGTCGAGCAGTACTTC. Protein: CASSPGLAGVEQYF. Together with reference TRBV7-7 and TRBJ2-7, the CDR3 gives the full variable domain: GAGVSQSPRYKVTKRGQDVTLRCDPISSHATLYWYQQALGQGPEFLTYFNYEAQPDKSGLPSDRFSAERPEGSISTLTIQRTEQRDSAMYRCASSPGLAGVEQYFGPGTRLTVT.

The CDR3 DNA sequence: TGTGCCAGCTGGCGCCAGGGGAGCAATGAGCAGTTCTTC. It encodes CASWRQGSNEQFF. The rearrangement joins TRBV7-9 to TRBJ2-1, with TRBD1 as a possible D gene (6 bases). Trimming took off 8 bases at V and 6 bases at J, with 14 bases between the two ends. Germline-derived CDR1 and CDR2 are SEHNR and FQNEAQ (reference sequence). CDR3 length: 13 amino acids.

This sequence joins TRBV11-3 and TRBJ2-1; possible D gene TRBD2, 6 bases. CDR3 size: 16 residues. Germline-derived CDR1 and CDR2 are SGHNT and YENEEA. Trimming took 5 bases from V and 4 from J, leaving 18 bases between them. CDR3 coding DNA: TGTGCCAGCAGCCGGAGAGGAGGCGGGGAGTACAATGAGCAGTTCTTC. This encodes CASSRRGGGEYNEQFF.

This chain links TRBV4-3 with TRBJ2-6; D might be TRBD2 (5 bases). Deletions cut 0 bases from V and 4 bases from J, with 16 bases between. Per germline, CDR1 LGHNA and CDR2 YSLEER. This CDR3 has 18 amino acids. The CDR3 spells CASSQEPPADRGANVLTF. The CDR3 DNA sequence: TGCGCCAGCAGCCAAGAGCCACCAGCGGATAGGGGGGCCAACGTCCTGACTTTC.

The V and J genes are TRBV7-8 and TRBJ2-1; the D is unclear. Germline lookup yields CDR1 SGHVS and CDR2 FQNEAQ. V was trimmed by 8 bases and J by 10 bases, leaving 15 bases between them. The CDR3 is made up of 12 amino acids. CDR3: CASAIVGLEQFF. In DNA form, the CDR3 reads TGTGCCAGCGCTATTGTGGGTTTAGAGCAGTTCTTC.

This clone was observed a single time. CDR3 nucleotide sequence: TGTGCCAGCTCACCGCAGGGCCAAGAGACCCAGTACTTC. Protein product: CASSPQGQETQYF. The V gene is TRBV18, the J gene TRBJ2-5; a weak D match, TRBD1 (5 bases). The ends were cut back, 3 bases at V and 1 base at J, with 6 bases in the middle. Per germline, CDR1 KGHSH and CDR2 LQKENI. The CDR3 spans 13 residues. Using reference TRBV18 and TRBJ2-5 for the parts outside the CDR3, the full variable domain is NAGVMQNPRHLVRRRGQEARLRCSPMKGHSHVYWYRQLPEEGLKFMVYLQKENIIDESGMPKERFSAEFPKEGPSILRIQQVVRGDSAAYFCASSPQGQETQYFGPGTRLLVL.

V and J are TRBV5-1 and TRBJ2-7, with 7 positions matching TRBD2. This CDR3 is 15 amino acids long. Trimming at V came to 4 bases and at J to 1 base, leaving 8 bases not matched to a gene. CDR1 and CDR2 from the germline V gene are SGHRS and YFSETQ. This chain's CDR3 is CASSLGGTTSYEQYF. For the CDR3, the DNA is TGCGCCAGCAGCCTTGGTGGGACTACATCCTACGAGCAGTACTTC.

This chain links TRBV28 with TRBJ1-1; 7 bases are shared with TRBD1. The CDR3 has 17 amino acids. Germline CDR1 MDHEN, CDR2 SYDVKM. Unmatched junction bases numbered 13, after V lost 4 bases and J lost 2 bases. CDR3 DNA: TGTGCCAGCAGTTCTCAGGGAGAAGGGGGCCGAAACACTGAAGCTTTCTTT. This translates into CASSSQGEGGRNTEAFF.

The chain recombines TRBV6-1 with TRBJ2-1, with D possibly TRBD2 on 5 matching bases. Germline CDR1 is MNHNS and CDR2 is SASEGT. The CDR3 runs to 12 residues. Trimming removed 6 bases at V and 8 bases at J, with 11 bases between. CDR3 protein: CASRLGWDEQFF. The CDR3 DNA sequence: TGTGCCAGCAGACTAGGGTGGGATGAGCAGTTCTTC.

This clone is a singleton in its sample. V usage is TRBV5-1 and J usage is TRBJ2-2; 9 nucleotides agree with TRBD2. The length of the CDR3 is 15 residues. Germline V gene data show CDR1 as SGHRS and CDR2 as YFSETQ. J was trimmed by 1 base and V by 7 bases; bases with no gene match: 5. The CDR3 region has the DNA TGCGCCAGCCGTTGGACTAGCGAGAACACCGGGGAGCTGTTTTTT. Its protein product is CASRWTSENTGELFF. Together with reference TRBV5-1 and TRBJ2-2, the CDR3 gives the full variable domain: KAGVTQTPRYLIKTRGQQVTLSCSPISGHRSVSWYQQTPGQGLQFLFEYFSETQRNKGNFPGRFSGRQFSNSRSEMNVSTLELGDSALYLCASRWTSENTGELFFGEGSRLTVL.